Sequencing of this T cell receptor beta chain was carried out in a study of blood T cell repertoires in COVID-19. In the study overall: There were acute and convalescent COVID-19 samples, and they came from the United States, Italy and Spain. Nucleic acid was either cDNA or gDNA, and it came from T cells, B-cell-depleted T cells, or PBMCs.

Germline assignment: CDR1 SEHNR and CDR2 FQNEAQ (reference sequence). The CDR3 runs 13 residues. Trimming shortened V by 1 base and J by 8 bases, and 11 bases separated the two germline ends. The protocol was immunoSEQ multiplex PCR, while the TCRdb copy is restricted to in-frame clones and leaves out a portion. The sample gives roughly 200,000 clones, less than 90% of which show up once; 20% is in the top ten. V usage is TRBV7-9 and J usage is TRBJ1-2; D may be TRBD1 (5 bases). The clonotype was recovered from a human donor in a cohort sampled during active COVID-19. Sequenced input: peripheral blood. As DNA, the CDR3 is TGTGCCAGCAGCTTAGGGGCTCAGGGAGGCTACACCTTC. Its translation: CASSLGAQGGYTF.